One sample yielded the 27 T cell receptor beta chains listed below, sequenced in a study of T-cell memory formation after mild COVID-19 listed by TCRdb under 2021. Library preparation was by 5' RACE. TCRdb lists the instrument as Illumina NovaSeq 6000. TCRdb trimmed the raw reads at Q25, called clones with MiXCR and kept productive beta chains. Here each entry gathers all rows of one CDR3 protein and keeps the most common genes and DNA. This sample lists roughly 450,000 distinct CDR3 sequences; approximately 18% were detected once. The leading ten clones occupy about 22% of the sample. The sample comprised PBMCs or a T cell subset sorted from them (not recorded which). These receptors were collected from a man younger than 35 who had mild COVID-19 (a few samples of this study predate the infection). The sample titles of this study are shuffled in the database, so cell type and time point are left out; the donor was told from shared clones.

V gene TRBV2 combines with J gene TRBJ2-3; tentatively, D is TRBD2 (6 bases). This CDR3 has 14 residues. Germline lookup yields CDR1 SNHLY and CDR2 FYNNEI. V shed 7 bases and J shed 2 bases, with 13 bases lying between them. CDR3: CASTPGLDTDTQYF. In nucleotides, the CDR3 is TGTGCCAGCACCCCGGGACTTGACACAGATACGCAGTATTTT.

The chain is built from TRBV6-2 or TRBV6-3 and TRBJ1-1; the D gene is possibly TRBD1 (6 bases). Germline V gene sequence: CDR1 MNHEY, CDR2 SVGEGT. V lost 8 bases, J lost 2 bases, and 18 bases lay in between. The CDR3 length is 15 residues. In nucleotides, the CDR3 is TGTGCCAGCCATCTCGGAGGACAGATAAACACTGAAGCTTTCTTT. It encodes CASHLGGQINTEAFF.

With respect to this clonotype: Relative to the germline gene, one junction end is altered; a read error may explain this. The chain links TRBV28 to TRBJ1-5; TRBD1 is a possible D gene (5 bases). Germline lookup yields CDR1 MDHEN and CDR2 SYDVKM. The CDR3 sequence is 14 residues long. Here the CDR3 reads CASSLSQGGEPKHF. DNA of the CDR3: TGTGCCAGCAGTTTAAGCCAGGGCGGAGAGCCCAAGCATTTT.

This clonotype has a handful of counts. The CDR3 here is CASAAGRTDTQYF. CDR3 nucleotide sequence: TGCGCCAGCGCGGCAGGGCGGACAGATACGCAGTATTTT. The V gene is TRBV5-1, the J gene TRBJ2-3; possibly TRBD1 for D (5 bases). Trimming left V 7 bases short and J 3 bases short, with 12 bases between. Per the germline V gene, CDR1 is SGHRS and CDR2 is YFSETQ. The CDR3 contains 13 residues. The whole variable domain, filled in from reference TRBV5-1 and TRBJ2-3, reads KAGVTQTPRYLIKTRGQQVTLSCSPISGHRSVSWYQQTPGQGLQFLFEYFSETQRNKGNFPGRFSGRQFSNSRSEMNVSTLELGDSALYLCASAAGRTDTQYFGPGTRLTVL.

The sample holds a few counts of this clonotype. This chain connects TRBV27 to TRBJ1-2, with TRBD1 matching over 7 bases. The CDR3 runs 15 residues. Germline CDR1 MNHEY, CDR2 SMNVEV (reference sequence). The J segment lost 8 bases and the V segment lost 3 bases, leaving 12 bases of the junction unmatched. CDR3 sequence reads: CASSFSARGGGGYTF. The CDR3 DNA reads TGTGCCAGCAGTTTTTCCGCTAGAGGGGGCGGAGGCTACACCTTC.

Points on this clonotype: A junction boundary mismatches the germline segment, possibly from a read error. The chain recombines TRBV7-9 with TRBJ1-1; a possible D gene is TRBD1 (6 bases). The germline CDR1 and CDR2 sequences are SEHNR and FQNEAQ (reference sequence). The CDR3 is 14 residues long. CDR3 DNA: TGTGCCAGCAGCCCCAGGGACATGAACAATGAAGCTTTCTTT. This encodes CASSPRDMNNEAFF.

This clonotype has just one count. This chain uses TRBV2 with TRBJ2-2; 7 bases line up with TRBD2. J gave up 5 bases and V 6 bases, and 3 bases lay outside the gene matches. The germline CDR1 and CDR2 sequences are SNHLY and FYNNEI. The CDR3 sequence is 13 residues long. The CDR3 sequence: CASRLGGTGELFF. As DNA, the CDR3 is TGTGCCAGCAGGCTGGGGGGGACCGGGGAGCTGTTTTTT.

The gene calls are TRBV14 and TRBJ2-2; D is unresolved. The CDR3 sequence is 16 residues long. Germline values: CDR1 SGHDN, CDR2 FVKESK. Between the trimmed V and J ends, which lost 3 bases and 0 bases, there was a span of 11 bases. As DNA, the CDR3 is TGTGCCAGCAGCCACCTGGCGAACGCGAACACCGGGGAGCTGTTTTTT. It specifies CASSHLANANTGELFF.

The count of this clonotype is one. The V and J genes are TRBV6-2 or TRBV6-3 and TRBJ1-1, with D perhaps matching TRBD1 (5 bases). CDR1 and CDR2 (germline): MNHEY, SVGEGT. The CDR3 sequence is 11 residues long. V was pared by 9 bases and J by 8 bases, with 13 bases between. The CDR3 coding sequence is TGTGCCAGGAGCGGGGCGAAAGAAGCTTTCTTT. The encoded protein is CARSGAKEAFF.

This clonotype was counted at least ten times. V gene TRBV5-1 combines with J gene TRBJ2-2, with D uncertain. V dropped 1 base and J dropped 6 bases, with 10 bases sitting between them. The CDR3 is 14 residues long. The germline V gene has CDR1 SGHRS and CDR2 YFSETQ. The CDR3 coding sequence is TGCGCCAGCAGCTTGATTCCCGGTCCCGGGGAGCTGTTTTTT. Translated: CASSLIPGPGELFF.

This chain joins TRBV3-1 and TRBJ1-1; no reliable D call. Trimming removed 3 bases from V and 4 bases from J, with 9 bases in between. The CDR3 spans 13 residues. Germline CDR1 is LGHDT and CDR2 is YNNKEL (reference sequence). This CDR3 reads CASSHRLSTEAFF. The CDR3 DNA reads as TGTGCCAGCAGCCACCGATTGAGCACTGAAGCTTTCTTT.

This CDR3 reads CAWTGLGANNSPLHF. In nucleotides, the CDR3 is TGTGCCTGGACAGGGCTCGGGGCGAATAATTCACCCCTCCACTTT. The chain couples TRBV30 to TRBJ1-6; the D gene is possibly TRBD1 (5 bases). V lost 4 bases and J lost 5, with 15 bases in between. The CDR3 is made up of 15 amino acids. The germline V gene has CDR1 GTSNPN and CDR2 SVGIG (reference sequence).

This clonotype was seen a handful of times. The rearrangement links TRBV10-3 to TRBJ2-5; either TRBD1 or TRBD2 may fit D (5 bases each). CDR3 size: 16 residues. Between the trimmed V and J ends, which lost 0 bases and 2 bases, there was a span of 13 bases. Germline V gene data show CDR1 as ENHRY and CDR2 as SYGVKD. The CDR3: CAISESKGPSQETQYF. DNA of the CDR3: TGTGCCATCAGTGAGTCGAAGGGACCGTCACAAGAGACCCAGTACTTC.

This clonotype was seen only once. This chain links TRBV7-9 with TRBJ2-3, with 10 bases matching TRBD2. CDR1 is SEHNR and CDR2 is FQNEAQ in the germline V gene (reference sequence). The CDR3 consists of 19 residues. J lost 4 bases, V lost 1 base, and 14 bases had no gene match. The CDR3 spells CASSLGVARGLAGADTQYF. Here the CDR3 DNA reads TGTGCCAGCAGCTTAGGTGTGGCCAGGGGGCTAGCGGGGGCAGATACGCAGTATTTT.

The chain uses TRBV2 and TRBJ1-4, with 8 bases lining up with TRBD1. Germline values: CDR1 SNHLY, CDR2 FYNNEI. V lost 5 bases to trimming and J lost 6 bases; unmatched junction nucleotides: 2. The CDR3 covers 13 residues. The CDR3 DNA sequence: TGTGCCAGCAGTCCGACAGGGGATGAAAAACTGTTTTTT. It codes for CASSPTGDEKLFF.

This clonotype was recorded a few times. The J gene is TRBJ2-7, the V gene TRBV6-2 or TRBV6-3, with D possibly being TRBD1 (6 bases). V lost 9 bases and J lost 3, with 9 bases in between. Germline V CDR1 and CDR2: MNHEY, SVGEGT. CDR3 length equals 11 residues. Written as DNA, the CDR3 is TGTGCCAGTGGGGGACACTACGAGCAGTACTTC. It is translated as CASGGHYEQYF.

In its sample, this clonotype was seen many times. The chain joins TRBV5-1 to TRBJ1-6, with unresolved D. From germline, CDR1 is SGHRS and CDR2 YFSETQ. CDR3 size: 19 residues. V lost 4 bases to trimming and J lost 7 bases, with 27 bases between them. The CDR3 DNA follows: TGCGCCAGCAGCGTTTCAAATTGGGGAGCGTTATCTTCCAATTCACCCCTCCACTTT. It codes for CASSVSNWGALSSNSPLHF.

The chain links TRBV29-1 to TRBJ2-1; weak D call: TRBD1 (6 bases). V was clipped by 7 bases and J by 1 base, with 17 bases between them. The CDR3 covers 15 residues. Germline CDR1 is SQVTM and CDR2 is ANQGSEA. The CDR3 DNA follows: TGCAGCGGATCCCCCATCACAGGGTCCTACAATGAGCAGTTCTTC. Amino acids: CSGSPITGSYNEQFF.

This clonotype came up a few times. The chain joins TRBV7-3 to TRBJ2-5; D gene unclear. V dropped 1 base and J dropped 3 bases, with 6 bases sitting between them. This CDR3 contains 13 residues. Germline V gene lookup returns CDR1 SGHTA and CDR2 FQGTGA. The CDR3 coding sequence is TGTGCCAGCAGCTTAAGTACGGAAGAGACCCAGTACTTC. Its translation: CASSLSTEETQYF. The full variable domain, rest sourced from reference TRBV7-3 and TRBJ2-5, is GAGVSQTPSNKVTEKGKYVELRCDPISGHTALYWYRQSLGQGPEFLIYFQGTGAADDSGLPNDRFFAVRPEGSVSTLKIQRTERGDSAVYLCASSLSTEETQYFGPGTRLLVL.

This clonotype was seen only a few times. This chain links TRBV7-2 with TRBJ1-5, with D possibly matching TRBD1 (6 bases). Trimming pared 7 bases from V and 4 bases from J, leaving 11 bases between. The CDR3 is 13 amino acids. Per germline, CDR1 SGHTA and CDR2 FQGNSA. The CDR3 is CASNDRSNQPQHF. DNA for the CDR3: TGTGCCAGCAATGACAGGTCGAATCAGCCCCAGCATTTT.

The CDR3 DNA is TGTGCCAGCAGCTCCTGGACCGGTGGTCCAGATACGCAGTATTTT. This encodes CASSSWTGGPDTQYF. The chain is built from TRBV11-2 and TRBJ2-3; D not resolved. Trimming pared 4 bases from V and 4 bases from J, leaving 15 bases between. Germline CDR1 and CDR2: SGHAT and FQNNGV. The CDR3 extends over 15 amino acids.

The table lists this clonotype with a few counts. V and J are TRBV4-1 and TRBJ2-5, with TRBD2 identical over 7 bases. Germline CDR1 MGHRA, CDR2 YSYEKL. The CDR3 sequence is 17 residues long. The J segment lost 5 bases and the V segment lost 2 bases, leaving 14 bases of the junction unmatched. The CDR3 DNA sequence: TGCGCCAGCAGCCAATCCCGGGACTATGCTTCAGGGGAGACCCAGTACTTC. It is translated as CASSQSRDYASGETQYF.

Remarks on this clonotype: This may be a read error, as it is one base from a much larger clone. The J gene is TRBJ1-5, the V gene TRBV6-2 or TRBV6-3; the D is unclear. This CDR3 comprises 13 residues. Germline V gene sequence: CDR1 MNHEY, CDR2 SVGEGT. CDR3 in amino acids: CASRTDSNQLQHF. Here the CDR3 DNA reads TGTGCCAGCAGGACCGATAGCAATCAGCTCCAGCATTTT.

This clonotype has at least ten counts. The chain recombines TRBV18 with TRBJ2-6, with D maybe TRBD1 (5 bases). Trimming took 3 bases from V and 5 from J, leaving 8 bases between them. Germline V gene data show CDR1 as KGHSH and CDR2 as LQKENI. This CDR3 region has 14 residues. The CDR3 DNA sequence: TGTGCCAGCTCACCTACGGACAGGGCCAACGTCCTGACTTTC. Protein sequence: CASSPTDRANVLTF.

The rearrangement links TRBV20-1 to TRBJ2-1, with TRBD2 matching 8 bases. CDR1 is DFQATT, CDR2 SNEGSKA, per germline (reference sequence). The CDR3 length is 14 residues. The V segment lost 3 bases and the J segment 6 bases; nucleotides outside the gene matches: 7. Written as DNA, the CDR3 is TGCAGTGCTAGGGTCGGGGGGGCCGTCAATGAGCAGTTCTTC. It is translated as CSARVGGAVNEQFF.

This clonotype was seen a few times. The chain joins TRBV20-1 to TRBJ2-4; TRBD2 matches 9 bases. Germline assignment: CDR1 DFQATT and CDR2 SNEGSKA (reference sequence). The length of the CDR3 is 16 residues. V lost 6 bases to trimming and J lost 9 bases; unmatched junction nucleotides: 18. The CDR3 region has the DNA TGCAGTGCCCGCCGTGGGTTAGCGGGGGCCTTTGGCATTCAGTACTTC. This codes for CSARRGLAGAFGIQYF.

In its sample, this clonotype was seen many times. CDR3 loop: CASNSPATYEQYV. The CDR3 DNA is TGTGCCAGCAACAGCCCGGCCACCTACGAGCAGTACGTC. This chain links TRBV6-1 with TRBJ2-7; D is unclear. Germline values: CDR1 MNHNS, CDR2 SASEGT. Trimming took off 7 bases at V and 2 bases at J, with 12 bases between the two ends. This CDR3 has 13 amino acids.